Listed below are T cell receptor beta chains from one sample, sequenced in a study of blood T cell repertoires in COVID-19. Profiled with immunoSEQ multiplex PCR; TCRdb holds only in-frame clones, not every one. Among about 230,000 clones listed, less than 90% were seen once. The material sequenced was peripheral blood. These receptors were obtained from a woman aged 70 to 79 with active or convalescent COVID-19. CDR3s include the opening cysteine and the closing phenylalanine or tryptophan. A D gene is named only where the DNA matches it firmly. Clone size is not always given. Where it is, it says once, few, many or a class for expanded clones.

v_gene	j_gene	d_gene	abundance	CDR3nt	CDR3aa
TRBV5-1	TRBJ2-1	TRBD2	.	TGCGCCAGCAGCTTGGCGACTAGCGCTTCCTACAATGAGCAGTTCTTC	CASSLATSASYNEQFF
TRBV24-1	TRBJ1-1	.	once	TGTGCCACCAGTGGGGCAGGCTCTCGAGCTTTCTTT	CATSGAGSRAFF
TRBV5-1	TRBJ2-3	.	.	TGCGCCAGCAGCAGCCAGGGACTTGGTTCAGATACGCAGTATTTT	CASSSQGLGSDTQYF
TRBV28	TRBJ1-2	.	.	TGTGCCAGCAGTTTATTGGCAGGGTCTGGCTACACCTTC	CASSLLAGSGYTF
TRBV29-1	TRBJ1-2	TRBD1	few	TGCAGCGTTGAAGATCGAACAGGGGTCGGCTACACCTTC	CSVEDRTGVGYTF
TRBV7-6	TRBJ1-2	.	.	TGTGCCAGCAGCTTAGATCCAGGGGAGAACTATGGCTACACCTTC	CASSLDPGENYGYTF
TRBV4-3	TRBJ1-4	TRBD1	.	TGCGCCAGCAGCCAATCATGGGGACAGTTTAATGAAAAACTGTTTTTT	CASSQSWGQFNEKLFF
TRBV5-4	TRBJ1-5	.	.	TGTGCCAGCAGCCCTAGCGGACCCGGTGGGCCCCAGCATTTT	CASSPSGPGGPQHF
TRBV21-1	TRBJ2-7	.	.	TGTGCCAGCAGCAAAGAGGGACTAGCGGGGGAGATCTACGAGCAGTACTTC	CASSKEGLAGEIYEQYF
TRBV18	TRBJ1-6	.	.	TGTGCCAGCTCGAGAGAGGTTGGGGGGTGGAATTCACCCCTCCACTTT	CASSREVGGWNSPLHF
TRBV10-1	TRBJ2-3	.	.	TGCGCCAGCAGTGAGTCGAAAGCGGTGAATACGCAGTATTTT	CASSESKAVNTQYF
TRBV5-1	TRBJ1-4	TRBD1	.	TGCGCCAGCAGCTTCGGACAGGGGGAAGAAAAACTGTTTTTT	CASSFGQGEEKLFF
TRBV9	TRBJ2-1	.	once	TGTGCCAGCAGCGTCACCACAGCGGGCCCTTGGGTAAATGAGCAGTTCTTC	CASSVTTAGPWVNEQFF
TRBV28	TRBJ2-7	TRBD1	.	TGTGCCAGCACCCACTTCAGGGGGCATTTGGGCGAGCAGTACTTC	CASTHFRGHLGEQYF
TRBV7-2	TRBJ2-1	.	.	TGTGCCAGCAGCTTAGTGGGGGCGTTGGAACATGAGCAGTTCTTC	CASSLVGALEHEQFF
TRBV6-5	TRBJ1-5	.	.	TGTGCCAGCGGGAGGGGGTATCGGGAGCAGCCCCAGCATTTT	CASGRGYREQPQHF
TRBV15	TRBJ1-2	TRBD1	.	TGTGCCACCAGCAGAGATGCCGCACCCAAGGGACAGGGTAAGGACTATGGCTACACCTTC	CATSRDAAPKGQGKDYGYTF
TRBV2	TRBJ1-2	.	.	TGTGCCAGCAGTGAATTAGGGCGGGATGCTAACTATGGCTACACCTTC	CASSELGRDANYGYTF
TRBV12-5	TRBJ2-5	.	.	TGTGCTAGTGGTTCCCGAGAAGAGACCCAGTACTTC	CASGSREETQYF
TRBV21-1	TRBJ2-3	.	.	TGTGCCAGCAGCAACGGGCGGCTAGGCGGCGGGGATACGCAGTATTTT	CASSNGRLGGGDTQYF